This TCR beta chain stems from a study of blood T cells in healthy people across ages. Each donor gave around 9.3 milliliters of peripheral blood. The length of the CDR3 is 14 residues. Germline V gene data show CDR1 as LGHDT and CDR2 as YNNKEL (reference sequence). Trimming removed 1 base from V and 4 bases from J, with 10 bases in between. Then a second PCR, running about 6 to 11 cycles, was carried out with a sample-barcoded 5' primer and a J-beta primer mix. TCRdb passed the 5' RACE reads through MiXCR, listing each CDR3 protein once. Of roughly 680,000 distinct CDR3 sequences in the sample, about 51% were seen once.

Sequences were obtained from blood. The rearrangement links TRBV3-1 to TRBJ1-2; D gene unclear. The clonotype originates from a woman aged 80 or over in good health. CDR3 region: CASSQGEGPYGYTF. Here the CDR3 DNA reads TGTGCCAGCAGCCAAGGGGAGGGCCCCTATGGCTACACCTTC.